This record covers a single T cell receptor (beta chain). Per the authors' pipeline: Estimation of nucleated cell counts was performed using reference gene primer amplification. Assay: immunoSEQ multiplex PCR; the TCRdb copy retains only in-frame clones and omits some. V and J calls and clone size are as listed in that table; D and trimming were resolved from the DNA. The table shows some 380,000 clones, with 70% to 85% occurring only once. CDR3 length: 14 residues. Looked up from germline, CDR1 is LNHDA and CDR2 is SQIVND (reference sequence). Deletions cut 8 bases from V and 6 bases from J, with 16 bases between. This record belongs to a study of blood T cell repertoires in COVID-19. Whole-study context: Acute and convalescent COVID-19 samples came from the United States, Italy and Spain. PBMCs, B-cell-depleted T cells, or T cells provided the cDNA or gDNA that made up the material.

The origin of this receptor is a human donor with acute or convalescent COVID-19. The donor label of this sample is uncertain. What was sequenced was peripheral blood. The rearrangement uses TRBV19 and TRBJ1-4; D possibly corresponds to TRBD1 (6 bases). CDR3 region: CASRPGQGHEKLFF. The CDR3, as DNA: TGTGCCAGTCGTCCCGGGCAGGGGCATGAAAAACTGTTTTTT.